This entry features one TCR beta chain sequence. The antigen remains undetermined. The length of the CDR3 is 14 residues. Germline values: CDR1 MNHEY, CDR2 SMNVEV (reference sequence). With 60 Vbeta and 13 Jbeta primers, the PCR was carried out. TCRdb keeps only in-frame clones here, not all; method: immunoSEQ multiplex PCR. The listing contains about 110,000 clones. This entry comes from a study of cytomegalovirus exposure and HLA in healthy donors. Study-wide results and caveats: Common viral pathogens seemed, in a later analysis, to connect with several of the most significant clusters. Investigators reported 164 TCR beta chains as tied to cytomegalovirus. In a later analysis, productive TCRs from donors in an Asian-associated ancestry cluster reportedly carried fewer N-insertions than the cohort mean.

This sequence originates from a man aged 35-49 years in good health and CMV-seropositive. The V gene is TRBV27, the J gene TRBJ2-5; TRBD1 matches 7 bases. The J call may be faulty, since TRBJ2-7 better matches the DNA end. Sequenced: PBMCs. The CDR3 here is CASSGWDSPYEQYF. The CDR3 region has the DNA TGTGCCAGCAGTGGATGGGACAGCCCTTACGAGCAGTACTTC.